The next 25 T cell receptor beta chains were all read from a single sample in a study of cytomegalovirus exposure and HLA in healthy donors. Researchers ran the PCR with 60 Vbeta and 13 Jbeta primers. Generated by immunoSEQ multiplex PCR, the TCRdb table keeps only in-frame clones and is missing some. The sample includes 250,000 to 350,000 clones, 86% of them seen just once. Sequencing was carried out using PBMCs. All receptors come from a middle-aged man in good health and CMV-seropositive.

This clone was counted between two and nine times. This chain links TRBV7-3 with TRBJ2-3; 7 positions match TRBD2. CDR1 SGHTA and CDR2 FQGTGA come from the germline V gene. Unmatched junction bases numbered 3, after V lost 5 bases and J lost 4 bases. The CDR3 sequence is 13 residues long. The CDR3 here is CASSPGLADTQYF. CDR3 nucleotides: TGTGCCAGCAGCCCAGGACTAGCAGATACGCAGTATTTT.

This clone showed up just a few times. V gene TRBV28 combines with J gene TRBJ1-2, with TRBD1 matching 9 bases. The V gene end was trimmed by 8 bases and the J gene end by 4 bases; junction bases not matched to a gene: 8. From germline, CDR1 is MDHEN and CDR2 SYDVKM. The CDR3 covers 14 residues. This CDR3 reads CASVWGQGPYGYTF. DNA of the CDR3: TGTGCCAGCGTTTGGGGACAGGGCCCCTATGGCTACACCTTC.

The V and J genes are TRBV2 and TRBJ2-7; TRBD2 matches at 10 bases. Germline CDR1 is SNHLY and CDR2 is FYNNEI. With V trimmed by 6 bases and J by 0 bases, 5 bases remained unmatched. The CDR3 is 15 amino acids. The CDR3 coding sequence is TGTGCCAGCAGCCTGGGACTAGCGTCCTCCTACGAGCAGTACTTC. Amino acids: CASSLGLASSYEQYF.

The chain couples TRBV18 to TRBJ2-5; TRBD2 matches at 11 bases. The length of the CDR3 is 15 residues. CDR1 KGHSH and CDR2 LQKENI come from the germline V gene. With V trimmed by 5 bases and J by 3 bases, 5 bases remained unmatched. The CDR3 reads CASSSLAGGKETQYF. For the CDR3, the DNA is TGTGCCAGCTCATCCCTAGCGGGAGGTAAAGAGACCCAGTACTTC. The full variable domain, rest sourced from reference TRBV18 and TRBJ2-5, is NAGVMQNPRHLVRRRGQEARLRCSPMKGHSHVYWYRQLPEEGLKFMVYLQKENIIDESGMPKERFSAEFPKEGPSILRIQQVVRGDSAAYFCASSSLAGGKETQYFGPGTRLLVL.

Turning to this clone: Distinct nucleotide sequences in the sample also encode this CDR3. The CDR3 protein is CASSPDRGSYNEQFF. In DNA, the CDR3 is TGTGCCAGCAGTCCCGACAGGGGCTCCTACAATGAGCAGTTCTTC. The genes are TRBV27 and TRBJ2-1; 8 bases are shared with TRBD1. Germline-derived CDR1 and CDR2 are MNHEY and SMNVEV (reference sequence). V lost 5 bases and J lost 0; bases outside the gene matches: 3. The CDR3 has 15 amino acids.

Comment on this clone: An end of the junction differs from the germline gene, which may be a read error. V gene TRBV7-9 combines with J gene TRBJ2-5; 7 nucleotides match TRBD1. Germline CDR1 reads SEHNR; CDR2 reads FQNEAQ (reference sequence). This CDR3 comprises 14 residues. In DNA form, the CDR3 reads TGTGCCAGCAACTTACGACAGGGTTTCGAGACCCAGTACTTC. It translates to CASNLRQGFETQYF.

The CDR3 loop is CASSQAGVETQYF. As DNA, the CDR3 is TGTGCCAGCAGCCAGGCGGGGGTCGAGACCCAGTACTTC. The chain recombines TRBV7-2 with TRBJ2-5; 7 nucleotides match TRBD2. With V trimmed by 5 bases and J by 5 bases, 5 bases remained unmatched. The V gene's germline CDR1 is SGHTA and CDR2 FQGNSA. The CDR3 sequence is 13 residues long. The full variable domain, with the rest looked up from reference TRBV7-2 and TRBJ2-5, is GAGVSQSPSNKVTEKGKDVELRCDPISGHTALYWYRQSLGQGLEFLIYFQGNSAPDKSGLPSDRFSAERTGGSVSTLTIQRTQQEDSAVYLCASSQAGVETQYFGPGTRLLVL.

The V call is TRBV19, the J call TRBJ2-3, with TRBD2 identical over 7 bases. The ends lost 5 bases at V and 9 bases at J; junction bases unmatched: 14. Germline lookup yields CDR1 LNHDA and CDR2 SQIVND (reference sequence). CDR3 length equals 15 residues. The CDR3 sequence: CASSPFPSAGRTQYF. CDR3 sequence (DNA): TGTGCCAGTAGTCCTTTTCCCTCAGCGGGGAGGACGCAGTATTTT.

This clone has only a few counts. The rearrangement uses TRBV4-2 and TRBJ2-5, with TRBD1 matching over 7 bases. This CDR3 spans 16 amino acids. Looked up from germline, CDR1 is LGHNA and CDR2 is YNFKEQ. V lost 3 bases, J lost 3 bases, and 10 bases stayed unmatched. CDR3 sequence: CASSHIFRDSKETQYF. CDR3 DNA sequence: TGTGCCAGCAGCCATATTTTTAGGGACAGTAAAGAGACCCAGTACTTC.

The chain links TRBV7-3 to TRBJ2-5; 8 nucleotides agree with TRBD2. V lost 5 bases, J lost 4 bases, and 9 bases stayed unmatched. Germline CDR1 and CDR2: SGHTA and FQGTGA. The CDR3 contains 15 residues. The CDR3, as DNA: TGTGCCAGCAGCCCCCGGAGCGGGAGAAGAGAGACCCAGTACTTC. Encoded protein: CASSPRSGRRETQYF.

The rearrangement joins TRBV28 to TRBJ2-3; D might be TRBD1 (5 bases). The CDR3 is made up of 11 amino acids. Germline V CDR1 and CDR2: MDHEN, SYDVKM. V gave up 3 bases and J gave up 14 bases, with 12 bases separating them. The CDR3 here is CASSLQGNLYF. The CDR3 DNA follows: TGTGCCAGCAGTTTGCAGGGTAACTTGTATTTT.

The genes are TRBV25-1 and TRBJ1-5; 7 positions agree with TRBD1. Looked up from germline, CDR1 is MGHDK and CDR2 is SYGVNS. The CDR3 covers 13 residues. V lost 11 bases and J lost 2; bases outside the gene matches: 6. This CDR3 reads CAPPDRCNQPQHF. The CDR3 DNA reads TGTGCCCCCCCGGACAGGTGCAATCAGCCCCAGCATTTT.

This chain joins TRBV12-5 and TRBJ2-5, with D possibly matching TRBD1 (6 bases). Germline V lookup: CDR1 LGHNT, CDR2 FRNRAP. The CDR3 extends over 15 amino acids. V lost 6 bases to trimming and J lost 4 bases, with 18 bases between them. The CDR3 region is CASGPTGIKGETQYF. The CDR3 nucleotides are TGTGCTAGTGGCCCCACAGGGATTAAGGGAGAGACCCAGTACTTC.

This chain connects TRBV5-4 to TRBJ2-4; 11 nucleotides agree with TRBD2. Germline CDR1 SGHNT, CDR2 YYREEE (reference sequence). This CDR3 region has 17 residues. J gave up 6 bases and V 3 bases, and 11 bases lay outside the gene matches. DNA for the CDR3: TGTGCCAGCAGCTCTCTAGCGGGAGGAGATGGGGGAAACATTCAGTACTTC. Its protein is CASSSLAGGDGGNIQYF.

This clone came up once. This CDR3 reads CASSTRGSGLNNEQFF. The CDR3 nucleotides are TGTGCCAGTAGTACCCGGGGAAGCGGTTTGAACAATGAGCAGTTCTTC. This sequence joins TRBV19 and TRBJ2-1; a weak D match, TRBD2 (5 bases). Germline V gives CDR1 LNHDA, CDR2 SQIVND (reference sequence). The CDR3 is 16 amino acids. Trimming removed 4 bases from V and 5 bases from J, with 18 bases in between. Filled out from reference TRBV19 and TRBJ2-1, the complete variable domain reads DGGITQSPKYLFRKEGQNVTLSCEQNLNHDAMYWYRQDPGQGLRLIYYSQIVNDFQKGDIAEGYSVSREKKESFPLTVTSAQKNPTAFYLCASSTRGSGLNNEQFFGPGTRLTVL.

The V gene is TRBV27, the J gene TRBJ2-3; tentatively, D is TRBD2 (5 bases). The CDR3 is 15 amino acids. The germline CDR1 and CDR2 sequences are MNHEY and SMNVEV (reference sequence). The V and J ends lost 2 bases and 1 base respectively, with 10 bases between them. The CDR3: CASSLNGKGTDTQYF. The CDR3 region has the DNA TGTGCCAGCAGTTTAAACGGGAAAGGCACAGATACGCAGTATTTT.

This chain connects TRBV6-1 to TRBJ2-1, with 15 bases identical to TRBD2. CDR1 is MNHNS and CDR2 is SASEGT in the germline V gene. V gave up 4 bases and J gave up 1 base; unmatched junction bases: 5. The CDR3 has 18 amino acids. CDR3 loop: CASSAWTSGRASYNEQFF. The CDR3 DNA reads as TGTGCCAGCAGTGCCTGGACTAGCGGGAGGGCTTCCTACAATGAGCAGTTCTTC.

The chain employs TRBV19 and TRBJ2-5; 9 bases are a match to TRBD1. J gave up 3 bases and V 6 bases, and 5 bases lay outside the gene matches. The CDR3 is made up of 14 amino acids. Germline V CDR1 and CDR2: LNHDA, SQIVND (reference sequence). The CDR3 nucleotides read TGTGCCAGTAGCAGGGACAGGGCCAAAGAGACCCAGTACTTC. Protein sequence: CASSRDRAKETQYF.

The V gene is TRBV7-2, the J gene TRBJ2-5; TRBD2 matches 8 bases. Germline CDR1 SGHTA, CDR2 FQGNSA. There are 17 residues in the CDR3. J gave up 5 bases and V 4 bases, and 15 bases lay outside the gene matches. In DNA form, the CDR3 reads TGTGCCAGCAGCTCACCTCTTCGGGACGGCGGGGGGGAGACCCAGTACTTC. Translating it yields CASSSPLRDGGGETQYF.

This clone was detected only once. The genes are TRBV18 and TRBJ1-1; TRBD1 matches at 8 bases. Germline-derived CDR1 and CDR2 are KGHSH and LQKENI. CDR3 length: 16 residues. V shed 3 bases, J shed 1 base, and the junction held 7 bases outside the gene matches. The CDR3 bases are TGTGCCAGCTCACCGATGGGGGGACAGGAGAACACTGAAGCTTTCTTT. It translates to CASSPMGGQENTEAFF. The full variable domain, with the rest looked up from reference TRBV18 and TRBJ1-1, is NAGVMQNPRHLVRRRGQEARLRCSPMKGHSHVYWYRQLPEEGLKFMVYLQKENIIDESGMPKERFSAEFPKEGPSILRIQQVVRGDSAAYFCASSPMGGQENTEAFFGQGTRLTVV.

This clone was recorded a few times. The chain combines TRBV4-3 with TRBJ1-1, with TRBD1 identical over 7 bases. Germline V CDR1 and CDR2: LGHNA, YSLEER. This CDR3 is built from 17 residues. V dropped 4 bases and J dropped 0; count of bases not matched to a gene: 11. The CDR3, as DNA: TGCGCCAGCAGCCCGAGGACAGGCCTCCTGGTGAACACTGAAGCTTTCTTT. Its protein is CASSPRTGLLVNTEAFF.

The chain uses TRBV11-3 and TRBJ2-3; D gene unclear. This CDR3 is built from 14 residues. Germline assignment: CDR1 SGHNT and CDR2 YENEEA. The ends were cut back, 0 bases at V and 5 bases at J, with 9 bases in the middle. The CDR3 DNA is TGTGCCAGCAGCTTAGATGGGCTGCGAGATACGCAGTATTTT. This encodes CASSLDGLRDTQYF.

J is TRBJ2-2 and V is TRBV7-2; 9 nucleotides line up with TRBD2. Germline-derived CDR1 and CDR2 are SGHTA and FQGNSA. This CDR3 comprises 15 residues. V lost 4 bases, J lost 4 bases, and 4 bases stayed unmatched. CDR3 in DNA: TGTGCCAGCAGCTCACTAGCGGGTGGCACCGGGGAGCTGTTTTTT. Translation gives CASSSLAGGTGELFF. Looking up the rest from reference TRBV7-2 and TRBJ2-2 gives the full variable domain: GAGVSQSPSNKVTEKGKDVELRCDPISGHTALYWYRQSLGQGLEFLIYFQGNSAPDKSGLPSDRFSAERTGGSVSTLTIQRTQQEDSAVYLCASSSLAGGTGELFFGEGSRLTVL.

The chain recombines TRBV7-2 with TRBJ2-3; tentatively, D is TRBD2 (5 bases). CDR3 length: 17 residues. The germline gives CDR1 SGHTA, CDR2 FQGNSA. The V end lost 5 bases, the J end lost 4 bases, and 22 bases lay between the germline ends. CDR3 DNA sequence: TGTGCCAGCAGCCTTTCGTTAGCGCGCGGTGGGGCAGATACGCAGTATTTT. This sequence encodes CASSLSLARGGADTQYF.

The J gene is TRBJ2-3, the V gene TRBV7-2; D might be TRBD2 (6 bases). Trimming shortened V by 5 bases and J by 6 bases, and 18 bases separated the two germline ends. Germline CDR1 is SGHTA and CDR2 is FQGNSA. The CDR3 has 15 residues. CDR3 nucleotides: TGTGCCAGCAGCCCAACTAGCTGGGGTTGGGATACGCAGTATTTT. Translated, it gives CASSPTSWGWDTQYF.